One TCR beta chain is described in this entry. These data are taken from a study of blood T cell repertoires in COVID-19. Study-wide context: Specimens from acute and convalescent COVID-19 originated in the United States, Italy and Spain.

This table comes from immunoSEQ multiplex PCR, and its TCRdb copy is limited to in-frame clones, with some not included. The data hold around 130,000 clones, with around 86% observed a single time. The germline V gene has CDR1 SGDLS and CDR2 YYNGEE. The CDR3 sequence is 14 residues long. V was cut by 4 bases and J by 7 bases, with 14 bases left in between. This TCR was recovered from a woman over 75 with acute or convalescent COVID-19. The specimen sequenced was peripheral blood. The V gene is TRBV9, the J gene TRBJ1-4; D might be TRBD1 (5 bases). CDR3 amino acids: CASSQHGGSEKLFF. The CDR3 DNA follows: TGTGCCAGCAGCCAACACGGGGGATCTGAAAAACTGTTTTTT.